Included here is one TCR beta chain sequence, with context. The data are from a study of blood T cell repertoires in COVID-19. Here immunoSEQ multiplex PCR was the method, and the copy in TCRdb shows in-frame clones only, minus some. The sample includes 100,000 to 120,000 clones, approximately 85% of them seen just once. V gave up 5 bases and J gave up 4 bases; unmatched junction bases: 8. Germline V gives CDR1 SEHNR, CDR2 FQNEAQ (reference sequence). This CDR3 has 15 residues. The sequence derives from a woman between 55 and 75 years old with COVID-19, enrolled during active disease. This sequence joins TRBV7-9 and TRBJ1-2; 9 positions agree with TRBD1. Material: peripheral blood. CDR3: CASSANRGHSYGYTF. In nucleotides, the CDR3 is TGTGCCAGCAGCGCAAACAGGGGGCATAGCTATGGCTACACCTTC.